This TCR beta chain emerged from a study of control samples from healthy donors and cancer patients. The CDR3 is 14 amino acids. V shed 2 bases and J shed 2 bases, with 10 bases lying between them. Germline values: CDR1 SNHLY, CDR2 FYNNEI. The repertoire was sequenced with immunoSEQ multiplex PCR; TCRdb's copy has only in-frame clones and lacks some. Among about 220,000 clones listed, over 90% were seen once. V is TRBV2 and J is TRBJ2-7, with a possible D match to TRBD1 (6 bases). Material: blood. The sequence was collected from a man aged 50-60 years in good health. CDR3 region: CASSEQGDTYEQYV. DNA for the CDR3: TGTGCCAGCAGTGAACAAGGGGACACCTACGAGCAGTACGTC.